This T cell receptor beta chain was captured by sequencing in a study of esophageal squamous cell carcinoma under preoperative chemotherapy. Study-wide background: Both tumor-infiltrating lymphocytes and peripheral blood T cells had their TCR repertoires profiled. Regarding the study as a whole: Abundant clones tended to shrink rather than expand after paclitaxel-nedaplatin.

By frequency in the sample, this clonotype is medium-sized. Its antigen is currently unknown. Deletions cut 5 bases from V and 0 bases from J, with 8 bases between. This CDR3 is 14 amino acids long. Germline V CDR1 and CDR2: SGHTA, FQGNSA. Time point reported: after preoperative PTX-NDP chemotherapy. TCRdb processed the PCR reads anew with MiXCR; each CDR3 protein has one entry. Here the sample spans around 30,000 distinct CDR3 sequences, under 60% being singletons. This chain links TRBV7-2 with TRBJ2-1; D not resolved. This specimen was acquired from a patient given preoperative chemotherapy. The sequence came from a human donor with esophageal squamous cell carcinoma. The donor label of this sample is uncertain. CDR3 bases: TGTGCCAGCAGCCCCCCGAGCTCCTACAATGAGCAGTTCTTC. Its protein product is CASSPPSSYNEQFF. The full variable domain, in which reference TRBV7-2 and TRBJ2-1 provide the parts outside the CDR3, is GAGVSQSPSNKVTEKGKDVELRCDPISGHTALYWYRQSLGQGLEFLIYFQGNSAPDKSGLPSDRFSAERTGGSVSTLTIQRTQQEDSAVYLCASSPPSSYNEQFFGPGTRLTVL.